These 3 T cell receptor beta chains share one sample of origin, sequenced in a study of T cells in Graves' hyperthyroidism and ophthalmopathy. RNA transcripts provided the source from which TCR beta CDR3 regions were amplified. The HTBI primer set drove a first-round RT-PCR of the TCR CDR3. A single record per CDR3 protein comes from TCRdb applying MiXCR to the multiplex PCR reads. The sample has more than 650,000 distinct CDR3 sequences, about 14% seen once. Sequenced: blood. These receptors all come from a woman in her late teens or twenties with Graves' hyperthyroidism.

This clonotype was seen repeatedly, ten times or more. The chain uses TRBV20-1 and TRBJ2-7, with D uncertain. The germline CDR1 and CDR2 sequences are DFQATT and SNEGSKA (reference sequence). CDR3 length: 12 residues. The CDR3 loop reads CSDRSDTYEQYF. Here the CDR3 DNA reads TGCAGCGACCGCTCGGATACCTACGAGCAGTACTTC.

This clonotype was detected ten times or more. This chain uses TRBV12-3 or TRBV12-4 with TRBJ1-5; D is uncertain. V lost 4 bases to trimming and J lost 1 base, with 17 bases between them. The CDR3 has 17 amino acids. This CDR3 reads CASSSVVGRNSNQPQHF. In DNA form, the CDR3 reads TGTGCCAGCAGTTCCGTAGTCGGCCGGAACAGCAATCAGCCCCAGCATTTT.

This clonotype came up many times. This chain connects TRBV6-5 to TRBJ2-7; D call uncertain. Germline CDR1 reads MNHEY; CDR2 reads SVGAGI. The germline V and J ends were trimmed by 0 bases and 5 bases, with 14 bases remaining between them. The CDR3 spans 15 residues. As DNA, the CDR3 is TGTGCCAGCAGTTACTCGAATCGGGCCACCCACGAGCAGTACTTC. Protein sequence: CASSYSNRATHEQYF.